This is a list of T cell receptor beta chains from one sample in a study of blood T cell repertoires in COVID-19. The table came from immunoSEQ multiplex PCR; TCRdb's copy has only in-frame clones and leaves some out. This sample yields some 180,000 clones, of which around 80% are seen a single time; approximately 3% belongs to the top ten. Material: peripheral blood. The origin of the receptors is a woman of 80 years or more with active or convalescent COVID-19. Each CDR3 is given with its conserved first and last residue. The order of the fields is D gene, V gene, J gene, clone size, CDR3 DNA, CDR3 protein. A D gene is named only where the DNA matches it firmly. Rows give clone size only sometimes, using once, few, many, or a class for an expanded clone.

d_call: NA
v_call: TRBV7-6
j_call: TRBJ2-3
clone_size: NA
cdr3_nt: TGTGCCAGCAGCTTAGGGCGGAGCACAGATACGCAGTATTTT
cdr3_aa: CASSLGRSTDTQYF

d_call: NA
v_call: TRBV28
j_call: TRBJ1-1
clone_size: few
cdr3_nt: TGTGCCAGCAGTTTCCCTCCCGGTCGCGGAGCTTTCTTT
cdr3_aa: CASSFPPGRGAFF

d_call: NA
v_call: TRBV19
j_call: TRBJ1-6
clone_size: NA
cdr3_nt: TGTGCCAGTAGTATCCAACAGGGTTACAATTCACCCCTCCACTTT
cdr3_aa: CASSIQQGYNSPLHF

d_call: NA
v_call: TRBV6-2/TRBV6-3
j_call: TRBJ2-4
clone_size: NA
cdr3_nt: TGTGCCAGCAGTCGAGGGAACATTCAGTACTTC
cdr3_aa: CASSRGNIQYF

d_call: NA
v_call: TRBV11-2
j_call: TRBJ1-4
clone_size: NA
cdr3_nt: TGTGCCAGCAGCTCCGCGGAAAAACTGTTTTTT
cdr3_aa: CASSSAEKLFF

d_call: NA
v_call: TRBV6-6
j_call: TRBJ1-3
clone_size: NA
cdr3_nt: TGTGCCAGCAGTTTCCGGGACTTCTCTGGAAACACCATATATTTT
cdr3_aa: CASSFRDFSGNTIYF

d_call: TRBD1
v_call: TRBV6-1
j_call: TRBJ1-6
clone_size: NA
cdr3_nt: TGTGCCAGCAGTGAGACAGGGGGCGCGAATTCACCCCTCCACTTT
cdr3_aa: CASSETGGANSPLHF

d_call: TRBD1
v_call: TRBV19
j_call: TRBJ1-5
clone_size: NA
cdr3_nt: TGTGCCAGTAGTAGGGGACAGTACAATCAGCCCCAGCATTTT
cdr3_aa: CASSRGQYNQPQHF

d_call: NA
v_call: TRBV5-5
j_call: TRBJ2-1
clone_size: NA
cdr3_nt: TGTGCCAGCAGCCCCGGGACTCACACGGGCAATGAGCAGTTCTTC
cdr3_aa: CASSPGTHTGNEQFF

d_call: NA
v_call: TRBV7-2
j_call: TRBJ1-5
clone_size: many
cdr3_nt: TGTGCCAGCAGCTTGGACAGTAATCAGCCCCAGCATTTT
cdr3_aa: CASSLDSNQPQHF

d_call: NA
v_call: TRBV27
j_call: TRBJ2-7
clone_size: NA
cdr3_nt: TGTGCCAGCACCACCCACGGGGGGCTGTACGAGCAGTACTTC
cdr3_aa: CASTTHGGLYEQYF

d_call: NA
v_call: TRBV4-2
j_call: TRBJ1-2
clone_size: NA
cdr3_nt: TGTGCCAGCAGCCAAGATCCAGGGGTTAACTATGGCTACACCTTC
cdr3_aa: CASSQDPGVNYGYTF

d_call: TRBD1
v_call: TRBV5-4
j_call: TRBJ1-6
clone_size: NA
cdr3_nt: TGTGCCAGCAGCCGGGGACAGTCGAGCTCCTATAATTCACCCCTCCACTTT
cdr3_aa: CASSRGQSSSYNSPLHF

d_call: NA
v_call: TRBV10-3
j_call: TRBJ2-1
clone_size: NA
cdr3_nt: TGTGCCATCAGCCCTGGCGGGCCCTCCTACAATGAGCAGTTCTTC
cdr3_aa: CAISPGGPSYNEQFF

d_call: NA
v_call: TRBV5-6
j_call: TRBJ1-2
clone_size: NA
cdr3_nt: TGTGCCAGCAGCTTGGCTGGGCTTAACTATGGCTACACCTTC
cdr3_aa: CASSLAGLNYGYTF

d_call: NA
v_call: TRBV9
j_call: TRBJ1-1
clone_size: NA
cdr3_nt: TGTGCCAGCAGCGTAGGATGGGGGAGGAGCACTGAAGCTTTCTTT
cdr3_aa: CASSVGWGRSTEAFF

d_call: NA
v_call: TRBV11-2
j_call: TRBJ2-7
clone_size: NA
cdr3_nt: TGTGCCAGCACCCCCGGGACAAAATCCTACGAGCAGTACTTC
cdr3_aa: CASTPGTKSYEQYF

d_call: TRBD2
v_call: TRBV9
j_call: TRBJ2-3
clone_size: once
cdr3_nt: TGTGCCAGCAGCCCGCGACTAGCGGGGGAGGCCCGCACAGATACGCAGTATTTT
cdr3_aa: CASSPRLAGEARTDTQYF

d_call: NA
v_call: TRBV28
j_call: TRBJ1-2
clone_size: NA
cdr3_nt: TGTGCCAGCAGTTTATTACAGGCCTCCTTCTATGGCTACACCTTC
cdr3_aa: CASSLLQASFYGYTF

d_call: NA
v_call: TRBV7-2
j_call: TRBJ1-2
clone_size: once
cdr3_nt: TGTGCCAGCAGCTTAGAAGCAGCGGGGCCCTATGGCTACACCTTC
cdr3_aa: CASSLEAAGPYGYTF

d_call: TRBD1
v_call: TRBV19
j_call: TRBJ2-1
clone_size: NA
cdr3_nt: TGTGCCAGTAGTCTAAACATGGGGACAGGTGAGGTTCGTTACAATGAGCAGTTCTTC
cdr3_aa: CASSLNMGTGEVRYNEQFF

d_call: NA
v_call: TRBV5-1
j_call: TRBJ2-5
clone_size: few
cdr3_nt: TGCGCCAGCAGCCCACCTCGTGGTGCAGGGGAGTTTGGCGAGACCCAGTACTTC
cdr3_aa: CASSPPRGAGEFGETQYF

d_call: TRBD1
v_call: TRBV27
j_call: TRBJ2-1
clone_size: NA
cdr3_nt: TGTGCCAGCGGAAACTACGGACAGGGTTGGTTGGTCAATGAGCAGTTCTTC
cdr3_aa: CASGNYGQGWLVNEQFF

d_call: NA
v_call: TRBV30
j_call: TRBJ2-3
clone_size: NA
cdr3_nt: TGTGCCTGGAGCCTGAGCACAGATACGCAGTATTTT
cdr3_aa: CAWSLSTDTQYF

d_call: NA
v_call: TRBV4-2
j_call: TRBJ1-3
clone_size: NA
cdr3_nt: TGTGCCAGCAGCCAAGGGTCTTCAGTTCCGGGGTACGGAAACACCATATATTTT
cdr3_aa: CASSQGSSVPGYGNTIYF

d_call: NA
v_call: TRBV19
j_call: TRBJ1-1
clone_size: NA
cdr3_nt: TGTGCCAGTACCCTGGTCAGGGGAGCACAGAACACTGAAGCTTTCTTT
cdr3_aa: CASTLVRGAQNTEAFF

d_call: TRBD2
v_call: TRBV5-1
j_call: TRBJ2-1
clone_size: once
cdr3_nt: TGCGCCAGCAGCTGGGTGACTAGCGGGGGGGCTAGTGAGCAGTTCTTC
cdr3_aa: CASSWVTSGGASEQFF

d_call: NA
v_call: TRBV5-4
j_call: TRBJ1-1
clone_size: NA
cdr3_nt: TGTGCCAGCAGCTTGCAAGAGAGGAACACTGAAGCTTTCTTT
cdr3_aa: CASSLQERNTEAFF

d_call: NA
v_call: TRBV24-1
j_call: TRBJ2-3
clone_size: NA
cdr3_nt: TGTGCCACCAGTGGGACTTGGCAAGCTTCAGATACGCAGTATTTT
cdr3_aa: CATSGTWQASDTQYF